Below, 31 T cell receptor beta chains from the same sample are listed, as sequenced in a study of early T cells in non-severe SARS-CoV-2 infection. A single record per CDR3 protein comes from TCRdb applying MiXCR to the 5' RACE reads. The sample records about 68,000 distinct CDR3 sequences, 12% being singletons. The sample was whole blood. The receptors were gathered from an adult who was a healthcare worker with PCR-confirmed SARS-CoV-2 infection or an uninfected control (not recorded which).

This clonotype was found a few times. The chain employs TRBV10-1 and TRBJ2-3; D might be TRBD1 (5 bases). Trimming stripped 2 bases from V and 1 base from J, with 13 bases between. This CDR3 spans 16 amino acids. Germline values: CDR1 WNHNN, CDR2 SYGVQD (reference sequence). In nucleotides, the CDR3 is TGCGCCAGCAGTGAGCTAACCAGGGTCCGCACAGATACGCAGTATTTT. It yields the protein CASSELTRVRTDTQYF.

In its sample, this clonotype was seen many times. V usage is TRBV11-2 and J usage is TRBJ2-7, with a possible D match to TRBD1 (6 bases). Germline CDR1 SGHAT, CDR2 FQNNGV. Trimming removed 8 bases from V and 2 bases from J, with 7 bases in between. This CDR3 contains 11 residues. The CDR3 DNA sequence: TGTGCCAGCGCAGGGGCCTACGAGCAGTACTTC. Translating gives CASAGAYEQYF.

V usage is TRBV6-6 and J usage is TRBJ2-2; perhaps TRBD2 as D (6 bases). Trimming removed 9 bases from V and 5 bases from J, with 19 bases in between. The CDR3 extends over 15 amino acids. Germline assignment: CDR1 MNHNY and CDR2 SVGAGI (reference sequence). The CDR3 spells CASRPRGTGTGELFF. The DNA for the CDR3 is TGTGCCAGTCGGCCCCGGGGGACGGGAACCGGGGAGCTGTTTTTT.

This clonotype was detected ten times or more. The genes are TRBV6-1 and TRBJ2-7; 12 nucleotides align to TRBD2. The V segment lost 6 bases and the J segment 4 bases; nucleotides outside the gene matches: 4. Germline loops: CDR1 MNHNS, CDR2 SASEGT. This CDR3 has 14 residues. CDR3 residues: CASRLAGGTYEQYF. CDR3 nucleotides: TGTGCCAGCAGACTAGCGGGGGGTACGTACGAGCAGTACTTC.

The chain uses TRBV19 and TRBJ2-7; 8 nucleotides align to TRBD1. Germline loops: CDR1 LNHDA, CDR2 SQIVND (reference sequence). This CDR3 contains 13 residues. Trimming took 8 bases from V and 4 from J; bases not matched to a gene: 7. The CDR3 coding sequence is TGTGCCAGTTCCCGGGACAGGCTGTACGAGCAGTACTTC. This gives the protein CASSRDRLYEQYF.

This clonotype was seen many times. This chain links TRBV20-1 with TRBJ1-1; weak D call: TRBD1 (6 bases). Germline lookup yields CDR1 DFQATT and CDR2 SNEGSKA (reference sequence). This CDR3 spans 13 amino acids. The CDR3 loop reads CRAKGGPNTEAFF. The CDR3 DNA reads as TGCAGAGCAAAAGGGGGACCGAACACTGAAGCTTTCTTT.

This clonotype was detected many times. Written as DNA, the CDR3 is TGTGCCAGCAGCTTGTTAGGGGGGAGGACAGATACGCAGTATTTT. Protein: CASSLLGGRTDTQYF. This rearrangement joins TRBV11-2 to TRBJ2-3; TRBD1 or TRBD2 may be the D gene (6 bases each). The germline V gene encodes CDR1 SGHAT and CDR2 FQNNGV. The CDR3 has 15 residues. V was trimmed by 3 bases and J by 3 bases, leaving 13 bases between them.

The CDR3 spells CASSSVTGNGNTIYF. The CDR3, as DNA: TGTGCCAGCAGTTCAGTCACAGGGAATGGAAACACCATATATTTT. This chain uses TRBV6-5 with TRBJ1-3, with TRBD1 as a possible D gene (6 bases). The germline V and J ends were trimmed by 4 bases and 3 bases, with 13 bases remaining between them. CDR1 MNHEY and CDR2 SVGAGI come from the germline V gene. The CDR3 consists of 15 residues.

This clonotype was observed a few times. V is TRBV3-1 and J is TRBJ2-7, with D perhaps assigned TRBD1 or TRBD2 (5 bases each). The CDR3 is made up of 16 amino acids. V was trimmed by 0 bases and J by 2 bases, leaving 14 bases between them. The germline V gene has CDR1 LGHDT and CDR2 YNNKEL (reference sequence). The CDR3 protein is CASSQDAGPGPYEQYF. In nucleotides, the CDR3 is TGTGCCAGCAGCCAAGACGCGGGTCCGGGACCCTACGAGCAGTACTTC.

This clonotype was found many times. CDR3 amino acids: CASSSPRGEGRSDTEAFF. DNA for the CDR3: TGTGCCAGCAGCAGCCCGAGGGGTGAGGGTAGAAGCGACACTGAAGCTTTCTTT. The gene calls are TRBV9 and TRBJ1-1, with D possibly being TRBD1 (5 bases). CDR1 and CDR2 from the germline V gene are SGDLS and YYNGEE. The V end was cut by 4 bases, the J end by 3 bases, with 25 bases between. The CDR3 sequence is 18 residues long. Based on the CDR3 plus reference TRBV9 and TRBJ1-1, the full variable domain is DSGVTQTPKHLITATGQRVTLRCSPRSGDLSVYWYQQSLDQGLQFLIQYYNGEERAKGNILERFSAQQFPDLHSELNLSSLELGDSALYFCASSSPRGEGRSDTEAFFGQGTRLTVV.

This clonotype was found a few times. The V and J genes are TRBV19 and TRBJ1-5; 9 bases are shared with TRBD1. With V trimmed by 4 bases and J by 2 bases, 6 bases remained unmatched. In germline, CDR1 is LNHDA, CDR2 SQIVND (reference sequence). CDR3 length: 16 amino acids. The CDR3 loop is CASSTPGQGGNQPQHF. The CDR3 DNA reads as TGTGCCAGTAGTACCCCGGGACAGGGAGGCAATCAGCCCCAGCATTTT.

This clonotype was detected many times. The chain recombines TRBV7-6 with TRBJ2-1; D gene ambiguous. This CDR3 is built from 14 residues. Germline assignment: CDR1 SGHVS and CDR2 FNYEAQ. Trimming took 1 base from V and 3 from J, leaving 7 bases between them. CDR3 amino acids: CASSLDSLYNEQFF. CDR3 coding DNA: TGTGCCAGCAGCTTAGACAGTCTCTACAATGAGCAGTTCTTC.

This clonotype came up a few times. The chain uses TRBV2 and TRBJ2-2; 9 positions agree with TRBD1. Germline values: CDR1 SNHLY, CDR2 FYNNEI. V shed 11 bases, J shed 4 bases, and the junction held 8 bases outside the gene matches. There are 14 residues in the CDR3. CDR3: CAGSGQGGTGELFF. The CDR3 DNA reads TGTGCCGGTTCGGGACAGGGCGGCACCGGGGAGCTGTTTTTT. Full variable domain (missing parts from reference TRBV2 and TRBJ2-2): EPEVTQTPSHQVTQMGQEVILRCVPISNHLYFYWYRQILGQKVEFLVSFYNNEISEKSEIFDDQFSVERPDGSNFTLKIRSTKLEDSAMYFCAGSGQGGTGELFFGEGSRLTVL.

This rearrangement joins TRBV6-2 or TRBV6-3 to TRBJ1-5, with 8 bases fitting TRBD1. V trimming: 6 bases; J trimming: 9 bases; junction bases outside the gene matches: 13. Germline V gene sequence: CDR1 MNHEY, CDR2 SVGEGT. This CDR3 contains 15 residues. Here the CDR3 DNA reads TGTGCCAGCAGCCCGGACAGGGCGTTAGAAGGGCCCCAGCATTTT. The encoded protein is CASSPDRALEGPQHF.

This clonotype has just a few counts. The V gene is TRBV20-1, the J gene TRBJ2-5, with 10 bases fitting TRBD2. Looked up from germline, CDR1 is DFQATT and CDR2 is SNEGSKA (reference sequence). This CDR3 spans 12 amino acids. Trimming cost V 5 bases and J 5 bases; bases outside gene matches: 2. CDR3 nucleotides: TGCAGTGCTCGGGGACTAGCGGAGACCCAGTACTTC. It codes for CSARGLAETQYF.

The table lists this clonotype with a few counts. V is TRBV7-9 and J is TRBJ1-2; D not resolved. This CDR3 spans 16 amino acids. Trimming shortened V by 5 bases and J by 2 bases, and 18 bases separated the two germline ends. CDR1 and CDR2 from the germline V gene are SEHNR and FQNEAQ (reference sequence). CDR3 DNA sequence: TGTGCCAGCAGCCGCCCCCTCGACATGTTGAACTATGGCTACACCTTC. The encoded protein is CASSRPLDMLNYGYTF.

A note on this clonotype: A single base separates this from a much larger clone, so it may be a read error. This rearrangement joins TRBV10-2 to TRBJ2-2, with unresolved D. This CDR3 has 15 amino acids. The V gene lost 3 bases and the J gene lost 6 bases, with 14 bases spanning the gap. CDR1 is WSHSY, CDR2 SAAADI, per germline. The DNA of the CDR3 is TGCGCCAGCAGTGACTTACCAACCTGGGCCGGGGAGCTGTTTTTT. The encoded protein is CASSDLPTWAGELFF.

This chain uses TRBV12-3 or TRBV12-4 with TRBJ1-5; 9 nucleotides match TRBD1. V shed 6 bases and J 2 bases; nucleotides not matched to a gene: 5. CDR3 size: 15 residues. The DNA of the CDR3 is TGTGCCAGCAGCAAAACAGGGGGCGGCAATCAGCCCCAGCATTTT. This encodes CASSKTGGGNQPQHF.

The CDR3 nucleotides read TGTGCCAGCAGCCAAGAGCCAGGGGGCGGGTCCTACAATGAGCAGTTCTTC. It is translated as CASSQEPGGGSYNEQFF. This chain joins TRBV3-1 and TRBJ2-1, with 8 bases matching TRBD1. The CDR3 contains 17 residues. The germline gives CDR1 LGHDT, CDR2 YNNKEL (reference sequence). J gave up 1 base and V 0 bases, and 5 bases lay outside the gene matches.

J is TRBJ1-2 and V is TRBV29-1, with D tentatively TRBD1 (6 bases). Germline values: CDR1 SQVTM, CDR2 ANQGSEA. V lost 5 bases, J lost 0 bases, and 16 bases lay in between. The CDR3 covers 15 residues. The CDR3 DNA reads TGCAGCGTTCAACCGGACAGCCGTCCTAACTATGGCTACACCTTC. The encoded protein is CSVQPDSRPNYGYTF.

This clonotype was seen repeatedly, ten times or more. The chain joins TRBV12-3 or TRBV12-4 to TRBJ1-5, with D possibly TRBD1 on 5 matching bases. The CDR3 runs 14 residues. V lost 4 bases to trimming and J lost 11 bases, with 18 bases between them. CDR3 region: CASSYGTGDSTQHF. In DNA form, the CDR3 reads TGTGCCAGCAGTTATGGGACCGGGGATTCGACCCAGCATTTT.

This clonotype was found once. The chain employs TRBV10-3 and TRBJ2-1; 11 bases map to TRBD2. V was pared by 0 bases and J by 8 bases, with 12 bases of the junction left unmatched. The CDR3 runs 18 residues. The germline V gene has CDR1 ENHRY and CDR2 SYGVKD. CDR3 nucleotides: TGTGCCATCAGTGAGTCCCACCTACTAGCGGGGGTTCGCTATGAGCAGTTCTTC. Translated, it gives CAISESHLLAGVRYEQFF.

This clonotype showed up just a few times. The chain carries TRBV12-3 or TRBV12-4 and TRBJ1-1; D is undetermined. Trimming pared 5 bases from V and 2 bases from J, leaving 12 bases between. This CDR3 has 14 amino acids. Here the CDR3 DNA reads TGTGCCAGCAGTCCAAGGACGGCTAACACTGAAGCTTTCTTT. This encodes CASSPRTANTEAFF.

The chain uses TRBV5-1 and TRBJ2-3; D uncertain. Per germline, CDR1 SGHRS and CDR2 YFSETQ. V lost 4 bases and J lost 3, with 6 bases in between. CDR3 length: 12 residues. CDR3 nucleotides: TGCGCCAGCAGCAGCTTGACAGATACGCAGTATTTT. The encoded protein is CASSSLTDTQYF.

The V and J genes are TRBV6-6 and TRBJ2-7, with D tentatively TRBD1 (6 bases). The CDR3 extends over 13 amino acids. Between the trimmed V and J ends, which lost 0 bases and 4 bases, there was a span of 7 bases. In germline, CDR1 is MNHNY, CDR2 SVGAGI (reference sequence). The DNA for the CDR3 is TGTGCCAGCAGTTACTCCGACAGGTACGAGCAGTACTTC. This codes for CASSYSDRYEQYF.

The chain links TRBV15 to TRBJ2-3; possibly TRBD2 for D (6 bases). CDR3 length: 18 residues. Trimming took 5 bases from V and 2 from J, leaving 23 bases between them. The germline CDR1 and CDR2 sequences are LNHNV and YYDKDF (reference sequence). Written as DNA, the CDR3 is TGTGCCACCAGCCAGGCCCGCGGGGCCGACCCGAACACAGATACGCAGTATTTT. It is translated as CATSQARGADPNTDTQYF.

The chain employs TRBV3-1 and TRBJ1-4; D might be TRBD1 (5 bases). Germline-derived CDR1 and CDR2 are LGHDT and YNNKEL (reference sequence). Trimming took off 9 bases at V and 6 bases at J, with 20 bases between the two ends. CDR3 length: 15 amino acids. The DNA for the CDR3 is TGTGCCAGTAGACAATCCGGGACCGTAGATGAAAAACTGTTTTTT. Encoded protein: CASRQSGTVDEKLFF.

This clonotype was seen ten or more times. V gene TRBV2 combines with J gene TRBJ2-1, with D possibly being TRBD1 or TRBD2 (5 bases each). The germline V and J ends were trimmed by 8 bases and 10 bases, with 18 bases remaining between them. The CDR3 covers 13 residues. Germline V gene lookup returns CDR1 SNHLY and CDR2 FYNNEI. The DNA of the CDR3 is TGTGCCAGCGGAACCGGGACCCTTACCGAGCAGTTCTTC. This gives the protein CASGTGTLTEQFF.

The V call is TRBV30, the J call TRBJ2-3; possible D gene TRBD2, 6 bases. Germline CDR1 is GTSNPN and CDR2 is SVGIG (reference sequence). Trimming cost V 3 bases and J 2 bases, with 12 bases left between them. The length of the CDR3 is 14 residues. In nucleotides, the CDR3 is TGTGCCTGGAGCCCCGGGACTCTCACAGATACGCAGTATTTT. Its translation is CAWSPGTLTDTQYF.

By share of the sample, this clonotype is medium-sized. The rearrangement links TRBV7-9 to TRBJ2-7; unclear D gene. This CDR3 comprises 14 residues. CDR1 and CDR2 from the germline V gene are SEHNR and FQNEAQ (reference sequence). Deletions cut 5 bases from V and 2 bases from J, with 13 bases between. The CDR3 reads CASSPEALAYEQYF. CDR3 sequence (DNA): TGTGCCAGCAGCCCAGAGGCGCTAGCCTACGAGCAGTACTTC.

Only a few counts were recorded for this clonotype. This chain uses TRBV19 with TRBJ2-7; the match to TRBD2 covers 8 bases. This CDR3 contains 14 residues. The germline CDR1 and CDR2 sequences are LNHDA and SQIVND (reference sequence). The ends lost 4 bases at V and 5 bases at J; junction bases unmatched: 7. Here the CDR3 DNA reads TGTGCCAGTAGTACCCCAGCGGGGGTCGACGAGCAGTACTTC. The encoded protein is CASSTPAGVDEQYF.